What follows is one TCR beta chain and its context. The data originate from a study of OX40 agonist ivuxolimab in advanced cancers. Study background: Hepatocellular carcinoma, melanoma, renal cell or head and neck cancer was diagnosed in the dose-escalation patients.

Clones were read by immunoSEQ multiplex PCR, and TCRdb kept only the in-frame ones, dropping some. The table has more than 20,000 clones, around nine tenths seen once. This specimen consisted of CD4+ or CD8+ T cells sorted from blood, obtained in a trial of the OX40 agonist ivuxolimab. The clonotype was recovered from an adult with an advanced solid tumor such as melanoma, head and neck, liver or kidney cancer.

CDR3 residues: CASSPPQDKSSYEQYF. DNA for the CDR3: TGTGCCAGCAGCCCCCCCCAGGACAAAAGCTCCTACGAGCAGTACTTC. The rearrangement uses TRBV7-9 and TRBJ2-7, with D possibly being TRBD1 (5 bases). V lost 5 bases, J lost 0 bases, and 17 bases lay in between. This CDR3 comprises 16 residues. CDR1 is SEHNR and CDR2 is FQNEAQ in the germline V gene (reference sequence).